These 14 T cell receptor beta chains were sequenced from one sample in a study of shared clonotypes between healthy human individuals. This table comes from immunoSEQ multiplex PCR, and its TCRdb copy is limited to in-frame clones, with some not included. The sample records approximately 720,000 clones, 72% being singletons. Sample: memory CD4+ T cells sorted from blood. The sample's subset: CD45RA-negative fraction. The receptors here all came from a woman younger than 45 in good health.

This clone was detected once. This rearrangement joins TRBV29-1 to TRBJ2-7, with a possible D match to TRBD2 (5 bases). V was shortened by 7 bases and J by 1 base, with 11 bases between the two germline ends. This CDR3 comprises 12 residues. Germline V lookup: CDR1 SQVTM, CDR2 ANQGSEA. The CDR3 here is CSAYSVSYEQYF. The CDR3 DNA is TGCAGCGCCTATAGCGTTTCCTACGAGCAGTACTTC.

J is TRBJ1-2 and V is TRBV19; no reliable D call. Trimming took 4 bases from V and 4 from J, leaving 7 bases between them. The CDR3 length is 12 residues. Looked up from germline, CDR1 is LNHDA and CDR2 is SQIVND (reference sequence). The CDR3 nucleotides read TGTGCCAGTAGTAGCAGGATCTATGGCTACACCTTC. Its translation: CASSSRIYGYTF. The variable domain in full, with the rest retrieved from reference TRBV19 and TRBJ1-2, is DGGITQSPKYLFRKEGQNVTLSCEQNLNHDAMYWYRQDPGQGLRLIYYSQIVNDFQKGDIAEGYSVSREKKESFPLTVTSAQKNPTAFYLCASSSRIYGYTFGSGTRLTVV.

The rearrangement joins TRBV18 to TRBJ1-1, with no clear D. V lost 2 bases and J lost 3, with 10 bases in between. The CDR3 has 14 amino acids. The germline V gene has CDR1 KGHSH and CDR2 LQKENI. CDR3 residues: CASSPWNTDTEAFF. CDR3 DNA sequence: TGTGCCAGCTCACCATGGAACACCGACACTGAAGCTTTCTTT.

This chain uses TRBV18 with TRBJ1-2, with D hard to call. Germline assignment: CDR1 KGHSH and CDR2 LQKENI. Trimming left V 6 bases short and J 7 bases short, with 9 bases between. This CDR3 spans 11 amino acids. CDR3 amino acids: CASSSGGGYTF. For the CDR3, the DNA is TGTGCCAGCTCTTCCGGTGGTGGCTACACCTTC. The full variable domain, its missing parts supplied by reference TRBV18 and TRBJ1-2, is NAGVMQNPRHLVRRRGQEARLRCSPMKGHSHVYWYRQLPEEGLKFMVYLQKENIIDESGMPKERFSAEFPKEGPSILRIQQVVRGDSAAYFCASSSGGGYTFGSGTRLTVV.

To note about this clone: Other nucleotide sequences from this sample produce the same CDR3. The chain's CDR3 is CASSYQGANTEAFF. The CDR3 region has the DNA TGTGCCAGCAGTTACCAGGGGGCGAACACTGAAGCTTTCTTT. The chain recombines TRBV6-6 with TRBJ1-1; 8 bases agree with TRBD1. V lost 2 bases and J lost 1; bases outside the gene matches: 0. Looked up from germline, CDR1 is MNHNY and CDR2 is SVGAGI (reference sequence). This CDR3 comprises 14 residues.

This clone was recorded only once. The chain links TRBV2 to TRBJ2-1; 8 nucleotides agree with TRBD1. This CDR3 has 15 amino acids. V trimming: 7 bases; J trimming: 4 bases; junction bases outside the gene matches: 9. CDR1 SNHLY and CDR2 FYNNEI come from the germline V gene. CDR3 in DNA: TGTGCCAGCATTGAGGGTGGGACAGGTTACAATGAGCAGTTCTTC. It encodes CASIEGGTGYNEQFF.

This sequence joins TRBV7-8 and TRBJ1-1; the D gene is possibly TRBD1 (5 bases). The germline V gene has CDR1 SGHVS and CDR2 FQNEAQ. The CDR3 covers 16 residues. V was trimmed by 1 base and J by 4 bases, leaving 16 bases between them. As DNA, the CDR3 is TGTGCCAGCAGCTTAGTGGTCGGGCAGGGTGGCACTGAAGCTTTCTTT. Its protein is CASSLVVGQGGTEAFF. Full variable domain (remainder filled in from reference TRBV7-8 and TRBJ1-1): GAGVSQSPRYKVAKRGQDVALRCDPISGHVSLFWYQQALGQGPEFLTYFQNEAQLDKSGLPSDRFFAERPEGSVSTLKIQRTQQEDSAVYLCASSLVVGQGGTEAFFGQGTRLTVV.

This chain connects TRBV7-9 to TRBJ2-7; 7 nucleotides match TRBD1. CDR3 length equals 14 residues. Germline CDR1 reads SEHNR; CDR2 reads FQNEAQ (reference sequence). V gave up 6 bases and J gave up 3 bases; unmatched junction bases: 8. The CDR3 nucleotides are TGTGCCAGCAGACCATGGACAGGTCACTACGAGCAGTACTTC. As protein: CASRPWTGHYEQYF.

The chain employs TRBV25-1 and TRBJ2-2; 13 nucleotides agree with TRBD2. The CDR3 is 16 amino acids. Germline loops: CDR1 MGHDK, CDR2 SYGVNS. The junction had 10 bases not matched to a gene; V was cut back by 7 bases and J by 8 bases. The CDR3 DNA reads TGTGCCAGCACCCCAGGACTAGCGGGAGTTTCTGGGGAGCTGTTTTTT. It yields the protein CASTPGLAGVSGELFF. The full variable domain, completed using reference TRBV25-1 and TRBJ2-2, is EADIYQTPRYLVIGTGKKITLECSQTMGHDKMYWYQQDPGMELHLIHYSYGVNSTEKGDLSSESTVSRIRTEHFPLTLESARPSHTSQYLCASTPGLAGVSGELFFGEGSRLTVL.

This clone was observed a few times. The rearrangement links TRBV5-6 to TRBJ1-4, with 7 bases lining up with TRBD1. Looked up from germline, CDR1 is SGHDT and CDR2 is YYEEEE. Trimming removed 5 bases from V and 5 bases from J; junction bases left unmatched: 6. The CDR3 extends over 14 amino acids. The CDR3 bases are TGTGCCAGCAGGGCGACAGGGTTGAATGAAAAACTGTTTTTT. Translation: CASRATGLNEKLFF.

This chain uses TRBV11-3 with TRBJ1-1; D possibly corresponds to TRBD1 (6 bases). Germline V gives CDR1 SGHNT, CDR2 YENEEA. This CDR3 has 14 amino acids. Trimming removed 4 bases at V and 4 bases at J, with 13 bases between. CDR3 amino acids: CASSSQGMGTEAFF. The CDR3 DNA follows: TGTGCCAGCAGCTCACAGGGTATGGGCACTGAAGCTTTCTTT.

The chain joins TRBV28 to TRBJ2-7; 9 bases are a match to TRBD1. V lost 8 bases, J lost 2 bases, and 4 bases stayed unmatched. The CDR3 covers 13 residues. Germline V lookup: CDR1 MDHEN, CDR2 SYDVKM. The chain's CDR3 is CASGQGSTYEQYF. The CDR3 region has the DNA TGTGCCAGCGGACAGGGGTCAACCTACGAGCAGTACTTC.

The chain couples TRBV7-2 to TRBJ2-1, with TRBD2 identical over 11 bases. Looked up from germline, CDR1 is SGHTA and CDR2 is FQGNSA. The CDR3 is 16 amino acids. V trimming: 1 base; J trimming: 9 bases; junction bases outside the gene matches: 8. CDR3 bases: TGTGCCAGCAGCTTAGGCGGTAGCGGGAGGGCCGGTGAGCAGTTCTTC. This encodes CASSLGGSGRAGEQFF.

CDR3 amino acids: CASKKWGANQPQHF. The CDR3 nucleotides read TGTGCCAGCAAAAAATGGGGGGCAAATCAGCCCCAGCATTTT. The rearrangement joins TRBV27 to TRBJ1-5; D might be TRBD1 (6 bases). The germline V gene has CDR1 MNHEY and CDR2 SMNVEV (reference sequence). V was trimmed by 7 bases and J by 4 bases, leaving 14 bases between them. The CDR3 spans 14 residues.